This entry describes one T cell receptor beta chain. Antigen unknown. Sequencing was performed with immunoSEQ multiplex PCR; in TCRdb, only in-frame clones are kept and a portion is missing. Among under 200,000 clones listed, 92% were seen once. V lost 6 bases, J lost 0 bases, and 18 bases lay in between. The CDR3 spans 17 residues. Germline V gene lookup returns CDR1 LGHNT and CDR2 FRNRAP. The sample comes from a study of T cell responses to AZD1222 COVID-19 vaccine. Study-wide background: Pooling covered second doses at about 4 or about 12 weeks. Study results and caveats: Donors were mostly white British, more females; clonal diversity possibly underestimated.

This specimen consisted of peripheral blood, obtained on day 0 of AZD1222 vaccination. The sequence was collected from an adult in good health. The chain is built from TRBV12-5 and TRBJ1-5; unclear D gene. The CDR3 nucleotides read TGTGCTAGTGGGATTGCGTTCCTAGGTGATAGCAATCAGCCCCAGCATTTT. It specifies CASGIAFLGDSNQPQHF.